The subject of this entry is one T cell receptor (beta chain). Its antigen is currently unknown. The data were obtained in a study of blood T cells in healthy people across ages. Study conclusions and caveats: Shifts in expanded clonotypes may have been confounded by donor CMV status, which was unknown. Bulk PBMC profiling left naive and antigen-experienced comparisons inconclusive. Diversity was higher, and naive CD4+ cells more numerous, in long-lived donors than in aged donors.

It was with a sample-barcoded 5' primer and a J-beta primer mix that a second PCR of about 6 to 12 cycles was run. TCRdb re-derived calls from the 5' RACE reads in MiXCR, one entry per CDR3 protein. Here the sample spans some 640,000 distinct CDR3 sequences, around 45% being singletons. The CDR3 length is 14 residues. The V gene lost 5 bases and the J gene lost 7 bases, with 17 bases spanning the gap. Germline loops: CDR1 SGHTA, CDR2 FQGNSA. Sequenced: blood. The chain couples TRBV7-2 to TRBJ1-1; D possibly corresponds to TRBD1 (5 bases). This sequence was found in a woman aged 60 to 75 in good health. The CDR3 nucleotides read TGTGCCAGCAGCCTGGGACCGGGAGAGGGTGAAGCTTTCTTT. Its translation: CASSLGPGEGEAFF.